A selection of T cell receptor beta chains follows, all from one sample in a study of long-term antiretroviral therapy in people with HIV. Assay used: immunoSEQ multiplex PCR; TCRdb lists only in-frame clones, some missing. The sample includes 40,000 or so clones, 86% seen only once; the top ten take almost 4%. The sample was unsorted PBMCs, taken just before starting antiretroviral therapy. Every receptor here comes from a woman aged 18-30 years with HIV. The CDR3 runs from the conserved cysteine through the conserved F or W. A D gene is named only where the DNA matches it firmly. A row's size may be missing; if present it is once, few, many or a size class.

J | V | size | D | CDR3 | DNA
TRBJ2-7 | TRBV20-1 | - | - | CSCPSPRGQYF | TGCAGCTGCCCTAGCCCCCGGGGGCAGTACTTC
TRBJ1-5 | TRBV28 | - | TRBD1 | CASSLRGPGQPQHF | TGTGCCAGCAGTTTAAGGGGGCCAGGACAGCCCCAGCATTTT
TRBJ2-7 | TRBV4-2 | - | - | CASSAIKGTSSGVQYF | TGTGCCAGCAGCGCGATCAAGGGGACTTCCTCTGGCGTGCAGTACTTC
TRBJ1-1 | TRBV5-4 | - | TRBD1 | CASSLNDREAGTEAFF | TGTGCCAGCAGCTTAAACGACAGGGAGGCGGGCACTGAAGCTTTCTTT
TRBJ2-7 | TRBV5-1 | - | - | CASSLASSLVYEQYF | TGCGCCAGCAGCTTGGCCTCCTCCTTAGTTTACGAGCAGTACTTC
TRBJ1-1 | TRBV28 | - | - | CASSPGQNTEAFF | TGTGCCAGCAGCCCGGGCCAGAACACTGAAGCTTTCTTT
TRBJ1-1 | TRBV15 | - | - | CATSRGQGAEAFF | TGTGCCACCAGCAGGGGTCAGGGTGCTGAAGCTTTCTTT
TRBJ2-2 | TRBV5-6 | - | - | CASSRGNTGELFF | TGTGCCAGCTCCAGAGGGAACACCGGGGAGCTGTTTTTT
TRBJ2-7 | TRBV13 | - | TRBD2 | CASSLRTSGNRADYEQYF | TGTGCCAGCAGCTTGCGGACTAGCGGGAACCGAGCCGACTACGAGCAGTACTTC
TRBJ2-1 | TRBV19 | - | - | CASRTSLNNEQFF | TGTGCCAGTAGGACTAGTTTGAACAATGAGCAGTTCTTC
TRBJ2-7 | TRBV25-1 | - | - | CASSSSASSYEQYF | TGTGCCAGCAGTTCGTCTGCTAGCTCATACGAGCAGTACTTC
TRBJ2-2 | TRBV5-1 | once | - | CASSLEGDPANTGELFF | TGCGCCAGCAGCTTGGAAGGAGACCCAGCGAACACCGGGGAGCTGTTTTTT
TRBJ2-1 | TRBV11-2 | once | - | CASTRDRWDNEQFF | TGTGCCAGCACCAGGGATAGGTGGGACAATGAGCAGTTCTTC
TRBJ2-7 | TRBV19 | - | - | CASSITGGAYEQYF | TGTGCCAGTAGTATAACAGGGGGGGCCTACGAGCAGTACTTC
TRBJ2-7 | TRBV5-6 | - | - | CASSLSGLGISYEQYF | TGTGCCAGCAGCTTGTCCGGACTGGGCATCTCCTACGAGCAGTACTTC
TRBJ1-3 | TRBV10-1 | - | - | CASSELVHSGNTIYF | TGCGCCAGCAGTGAACTGGTTCACTCTGGAAACACCATATATTTT
TRBJ2-5 | TRBV10-1 | - | - | CASRSQGGEGKFFAVGTQYF | TGCGCCAGCAGGTCGCAGGGCGGGGAAGGGAAATTTTTTGCTGTGGGGACCCAGTACTTC
TRBJ2-5 | TRBV7-3 | - | - | CASSSRGGTQYF | TGTGCCAGCAGTTCCAGGGGGGGGACCCAGTACTTC
TRBJ2-1 | TRBV12-1 | - | - | CASSTGTSGRRQNEQFF | TGTGCCAGCAGCACAGGGACTAGCGGGAGGAGGCAGAATGAGCAGTTCTTC
TRBJ2-7 | TRBV19 | - | TRBD2 | CASSTGGYEQYF | TGTGCCAGTAGTACGGGGGGATACGAGCAGTACTTC
TRBJ1-1 | TRBV5-6 | - | - | CASSLGGGTEAFF | TGTGCCAGCAGCTTGGGGGGTGGAACTGAAGCTTTCTTT
TRBJ2-5 | TRBV4-3 | once | - | CASSREDVAVGGTQYF | TGCGCCAGCAGCCGGGAAGACGTGGCTGTAGGCGGGACCCAGTACTTC
TRBJ1-4 | TRBV4-1 | - | - | CASSQDGEKLFF | TGCGCCAGCAGCCAAGACGGGGAAAAACTGTTTTTT
TRBJ2-5 | TRBV11-1 | - | - | CASSRGEWGQETQYF | TGTGCCAGCAGCCGAGGGGAGTGGGGCCAAGAGACCCAGTACTTC
TRBJ2-7 | TRBV7-9 | - | - | CASSLARGEGSYEQYF | TGTGCCAGCAGCTTAGCAAGGGGAGAAGGCTCCTACGAGCAGTACTTC
TRBJ2-7 | TRBV5-6 | - | TRBD2 | CASSPRTSGSYEQYF | TGTGCCAGCAGCCCTAGGACTAGCGGTTCCTACGAGCAGTACTTC
TRBJ1-1 | TRBV6-6 | - | - | CASRGGSMNTEAFF | TGTGCCAGCCGGGGCGGATCCATGAACACTGAAGCTTTCTTT
TRBJ2-3 | TRBV7-9 | - | TRBD2 | CASSSRTSGRPQHTDTQYF | TGTGCCAGCAGCTCTAGGACTAGCGGGAGGCCACAACACACAGATACGCAGTATTTT
TRBJ2-1 | TRBV4-1 | - | TRBD2 | CASSQDGLAGIGNEQFF | TGCGCCAGCAGCCAAGATGGGCTAGCGGGAATCGGCAATGAGCAGTTCTTC
TRBJ2-1 | TRBV11-3 | - | - | CASSFRTEGHNEQFF | TGTGCCAGCAGCTTCCGGACAGAGGGCCACAATGAGCAGTTCTTC
TRBJ2-3 | TRBV5-6 | - | TRBD1 | CASSPGTGTDTQYF | TGTGCCAGCAGCCCCGGGACAGGCACAGATACGCAGTATTTT
TRBJ2-5 | TRBV6-1 | - | TRBD1 | CASSEKTGGQETQYF | TGTGCCAGCAGTGAAAAAACAGGGGGCCAAGAGACCCAGTACTTC
TRBJ2-7 | TRBV7-2 | - | TRBD1 | CASSSETGTGSYEQYF | TGTGCCAGCAGCTCCGAAACCGGGACAGGGTCCTACGAGCAGTACTTC
TRBJ2-4 | TRBV21-1 | once | - | CASSKDPF | TGTGCCAGCAGCAAAGACCCCTTC
TRBJ2-7 | TRBV18 | - | - | CASSPTFDRNSYEQYF | TGTGCCAGCTCACCCACCTTCGACAGGAACTCCTACGAGCAGTACTTC